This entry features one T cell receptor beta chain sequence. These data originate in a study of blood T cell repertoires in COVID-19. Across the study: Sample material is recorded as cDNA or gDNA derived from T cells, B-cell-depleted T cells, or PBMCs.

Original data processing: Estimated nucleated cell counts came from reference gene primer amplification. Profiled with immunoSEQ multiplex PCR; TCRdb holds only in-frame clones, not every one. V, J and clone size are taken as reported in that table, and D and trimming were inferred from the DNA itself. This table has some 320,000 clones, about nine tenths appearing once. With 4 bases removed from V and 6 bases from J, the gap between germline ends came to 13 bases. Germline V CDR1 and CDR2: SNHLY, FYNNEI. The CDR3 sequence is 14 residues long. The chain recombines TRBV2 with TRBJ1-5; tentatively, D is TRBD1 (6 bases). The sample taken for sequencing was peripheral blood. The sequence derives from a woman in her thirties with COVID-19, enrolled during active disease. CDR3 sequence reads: CASSASQGIQPQHF. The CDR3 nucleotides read TGTGCCAGCAGTGCCTCCCAGGGGATTCAGCCCCAGCATTTT.